The next 14 T cell receptor beta chains were all read from a single sample in a study of T cell repertoires in cytomegalovirus infection. TCRdb fed the reads into MiXCR, producing one record per CDR3 protein. In the table there are about 140,000 distinct CDR3 sequences, about 6.5% of which are singletons. The sample consisted of PBMCs. The receptor source for this set is a human donor in good health (CMV status not recorded). Some clones in this sample may be carry-over from other donors' samples.

This clonotype was observed many times. V is TRBV7-2 and J is TRBJ2-3; 9 bases align to TRBD2. The CDR3 runs to 16 residues. CDR1 is SGHTA and CDR2 is FQGNSA in the germline V gene. V lost 1 base and J lost 9; bases outside the gene matches: 11. CDR3: CASSLDAASGVGTQYF. Here the CDR3 DNA reads TGTGCCAGCAGCTTAGATGCGGCTAGCGGGGTGGGCACGCAGTATTTT.

There are a few counts of this clonotype. This rearrangement joins TRBV11-2 to TRBJ2-7; 9 bases map to TRBD1. Per the germline V gene, CDR1 is SGHAT and CDR2 is FQNNGV. After removal of 4 bases from V and 5 bases from J, the junction contained 12 bases not matched to a gene. There are 16 residues in the CDR3. The CDR3 DNA is TGTGCCAGCAGCTCCCCCGCGAAGGACAGGGGCAACGAGCAGTACTTC. Protein: CASSSPAKDRGNEQYF.

This clonotype appeared many times. V and J are TRBV6-2 or TRBV6-3 and TRBJ2-1; 10 bases agree with TRBD2. The CDR3 covers 15 residues. V was pared by 3 bases and J by 9 bases, with 8 bases of the junction left unmatched. Germline CDR1 and CDR2: MNHEY and SVGEGT. As DNA, the CDR3 is TGTGCCAGCAGTTATGGGACTAGCGTTGAGGGTGAGCAGTTCTTC. Amino acids: CASSYGTSVEGEQFF.

This clonotype was detected ten times or more. The V and J genes are TRBV4-3 and TRBJ2-3; 10 bases line up with TRBD2. The trim removed 4 bases at V and 6 bases at J, leaving 10 bases unmatched. Germline CDR1 and CDR2: LGHNA and YSLEER. CDR3 length: 16 amino acids. CDR3 in DNA: TGCGCCAGCAGCCTACTAAGCGGGGGGGGAGTTGATACGCAGTATTTT. It is translated as CASSLLSGGGVDTQYF.

This clonotype was observed at least ten times. The V call is TRBV19, the J call TRBJ2-1; 9 bases match TRBD2. This CDR3 region has 18 residues. From germline, CDR1 is LNHDA and CDR2 SQIVND (reference sequence). Trimming removed 5 bases from V and 2 bases from J; junction bases left unmatched: 13. This chain's CDR3 is CASSGSPLAGATYNEQFF. Written as DNA, the CDR3 is TGTGCCAGTAGTGGATCGCCTTTAGCGGGGGCAACCTACAATGAGCAGTTCTTC.

This clonotype showed up many times. The chain recombines TRBV10-3 with TRBJ2-1, with a weak D call TRBD2 (6 bases). Germline CDR1 ENHRY, CDR2 SYGVKD. V lost 4 bases to trimming and J lost 9 bases, with 7 bases between them. CDR3 size: 11 residues. In nucleotides, the CDR3 is TGTGCCATCAGTGGGGGAGGTGAGCAGTTCTTC. This codes for CAISGGGEQFF.

This clonotype turned up a few times. The chain joins TRBV20-1 to TRBJ2-5; D unresolved. Trimming took off 0 bases at V and 2 bases at J, with 13 bases between the two ends. The CDR3 length is 15 residues. CDR1 is DFQATT, CDR2 SNEGSKA, per germline (reference sequence). For the CDR3, the DNA is TGCAGTGCTAGAGATGGGCGAGACCTTCAAGAGACCCAGTACTTC. Translated: CSARDGRDLQETQYF.

This clonotype was picked up many times. The chain combines TRBV7-2 with TRBJ2-1; 8 positions match TRBD2. V dropped 6 bases and J dropped 9; count of bases not matched to a gene: 7. The CDR3 is made up of 13 amino acids. From germline, CDR1 is SGHTA and CDR2 FQGNSA. The CDR3 here is CASRQRLASEQFF. The CDR3 coding sequence is TGTGCCAGCAGGCAAAGACTAGCGAGTGAGCAGTTCTTC.

This clonotype was observed at least ten times. The genes are TRBV7-9 and TRBJ2-2; TRBD1 is a possible D gene (6 bases). CDR3 length: 16 residues. Germline lookup yields CDR1 SEHNR and CDR2 FQNEAQ (reference sequence). The V end lost 5 bases, the J end lost 2 bases, and 15 bases lay between the germline ends. CDR3 coding DNA: TGTGCCAGCAGCCATACAACAGGGTACAACACCGGGGAGCTGTTTTTT. Its protein is CASSHTTGYNTGELFF.

This clonotype was counted ten times or more. The chain is built from TRBV20-1 and TRBJ1-2; TRBD1 matches 8 bases. CDR1 and CDR2 from the germline V gene are DFQATT and SNEGSKA (reference sequence). The CDR3 extends over 15 amino acids. With 0 bases clipped from V and 5 bases from J, the junction kept 8 bases outside the gene matches. CDR3 sequence (DNA): TGCAGTGCTAGAGAACCAGCGGGGACAGGATATGGCTACACCTTC. Protein sequence: CSAREPAGTGYGYTF.

This clonotype appeared many times. The chain is built from TRBV10-3 and TRBJ2-7; D might be TRBD1 (5 bases). Trimming cost V 10 bases and J 4 bases, with 14 bases left between them. This CDR3 has 12 amino acids. Germline V gene data show CDR1 as ENHRY and CDR2 as SYGVKD. The CDR3: CATMKTEYEQYF. The CDR3 DNA follows: TGTGCCACCATGAAGACAGAATACGAGCAGTACTTC.

This clonotype appeared many times. V and J are TRBV7-2 and TRBJ2-3, with D uncertain. Trimming pared 2 bases from V and 2 bases from J, leaving 8 bases between. The CDR3 has 14 residues. Germline assignment: CDR1 SGHTA and CDR2 FQGNSA. CDR3 in amino acids: CASSLTEATDTQYF. The CDR3 region has the DNA TGTGCCAGCAGCTTAACTGAAGCCACAGATACGCAGTATTTT.

CDR3 nucleotides: TGTGCCAGCAGCTCGGCCGGGACAGGGTGGAGCACCATATATTTT. Its translation is CASSSAGTGWSTIYF. The chain joins TRBV28 to TRBJ1-3; 9 positions agree with TRBD1. CDR3 length equals 15 residues. J was trimmed by 9 bases and V by 6 bases; bases with no gene match: 12. CDR1 is MDHEN, CDR2 SYDVKM, per germline.

This clonotype was seen only a few times. This sequence joins TRBV6-5 and TRBJ2-7, with 11 positions matching TRBD1. V was clipped by 2 bases and J by 6 bases; unmatched bases: 3. This CDR3 is 14 amino acids long. CDR1 is MNHEY and CDR2 is SVGAGI in the germline V gene. The CDR3 bases are TGTGCCAGCAGTTACGGGGGACAGGGGGTCGAGCAGTACTTC. This translates into CASSYGGQGVEQYF.